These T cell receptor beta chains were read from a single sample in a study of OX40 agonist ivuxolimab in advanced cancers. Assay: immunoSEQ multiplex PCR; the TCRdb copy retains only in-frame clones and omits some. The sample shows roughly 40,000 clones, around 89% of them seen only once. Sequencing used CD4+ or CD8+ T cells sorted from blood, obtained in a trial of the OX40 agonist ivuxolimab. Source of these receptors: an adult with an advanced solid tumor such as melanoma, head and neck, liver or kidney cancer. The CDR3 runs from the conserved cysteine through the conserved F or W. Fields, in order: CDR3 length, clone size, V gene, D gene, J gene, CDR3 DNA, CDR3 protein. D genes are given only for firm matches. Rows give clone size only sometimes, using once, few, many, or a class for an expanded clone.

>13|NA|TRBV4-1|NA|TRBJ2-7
TGCGCCAGCAGCCAAGATGAAAACTACGAGCAGTACTTC
CASSQDENYEQYF
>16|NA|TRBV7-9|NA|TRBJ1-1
TGTGCCAGCAGACCCCCGGCAGTTACAATGAACACTGAAGCTTTCTTT
CASRPPAVTMNTEAFF
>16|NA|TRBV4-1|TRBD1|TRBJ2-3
TGCGCCAGCAGCCAATTGGACAGGGGGCAAACAGATACGCAGTATTTT
CASSQLDRGQTDTQYF
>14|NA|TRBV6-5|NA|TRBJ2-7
TGTGCCAGCAGCCTCCGCGGACGGGTCTACGAGCAGTACTTC
CASSLRGRVYEQYF
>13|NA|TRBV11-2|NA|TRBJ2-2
TGTGCCAGCAGCGCCCATCCACAGGGGGAGCTGTTTTTT
CASSAHPQGELFF
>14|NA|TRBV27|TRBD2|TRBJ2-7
TGTGCCAGCAGTATGAGCGGGGGCGGGCGAGAGCAGTACTTC
CASSMSGGGREQYF
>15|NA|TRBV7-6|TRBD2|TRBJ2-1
TGTGCCAGCAGCCTCGGGACTAGCTACTACAATGAGCAGTTCTTC
CASSLGTSYYNEQFF
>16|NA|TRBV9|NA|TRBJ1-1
TGTGCCAGCAGCGGAGGAGGCCGTTCTGGGTGGGCTGAAGCTTTCTTT
CASSGGGRSGWAEAFF
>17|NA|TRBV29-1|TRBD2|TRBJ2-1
TGCAGCGTTGTCTGGGCGACTAGCGGGAGATATCATAATGAGCAGTTCTTC
CSVVWATSGRYHNEQFF
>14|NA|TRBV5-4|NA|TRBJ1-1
TGTGCCAGCAGCTTGAGGGGGTCGGACACTGAAGCTTTCTTT
CASSLRGSDTEAFF
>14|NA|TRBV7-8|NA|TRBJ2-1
TGTGCCAGCAGCTTAGTACTGACTCCAAATGAGCAGTTCTTC
CASSLVLTPNEQFF
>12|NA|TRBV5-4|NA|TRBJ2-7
TGTGCCAGCAGCCCAGCGGGCTACGAGCAGTACTTC
CASSPAGYEQYF
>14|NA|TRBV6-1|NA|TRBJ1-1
TGTGCCAGCACCCCGGGAGGGGAGGGTCGGGCAGCTTTCTTT
CASTPGGEGRAAFF
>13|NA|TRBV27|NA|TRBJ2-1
TGTGCCAGCAGTTTACCGGACAATAATGAGCAGTTCTTC
CASSLPDNNEQFF
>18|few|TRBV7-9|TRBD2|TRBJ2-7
TGTGCCAGCAGCTTATTTCGAGGAGCGGGAGTCGGAACAGTAGAGCAGTACTTC
CASSLFRGAGVGTVEQYF
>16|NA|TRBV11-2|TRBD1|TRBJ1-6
TGTGCCAGCAGCCCCGGCCCGGGACAGGTGAATTCACCCCTCCACTTT
CASSPGPGQVNSPLHF
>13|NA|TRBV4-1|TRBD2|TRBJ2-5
TGCGCCAGCAGCCCGGCGGGGGAAGAGACCCAGTACTTC
CASSPAGEETQYF
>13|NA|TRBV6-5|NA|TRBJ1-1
TGTGCCAGCAGTTACTCGTTCCCTAAGCAAGCTTTCTTT
CASSYSFPKQAFF
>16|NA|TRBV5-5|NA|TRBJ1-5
TGTGCCAGCAGCTTGGCTTTTTGGCAGAGAAATTGGCCCCAGCATTTT
CASSLAFWQRNWPQHF
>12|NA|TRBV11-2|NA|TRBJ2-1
TGTGCCAGCAGCTTAACCGTGGATGAGCAGTTCTTC
CASSLTVDEQFF
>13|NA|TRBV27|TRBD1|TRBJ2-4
TGTGCCAGCAGTGGGCTGGGGACAGGCATTCAGTACTTC
CASSGLGTGIQYF
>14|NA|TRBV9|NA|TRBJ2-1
TGTGCCAGCAGCCCCGGGGGTTGGTACAATGAGCAGTTCTTC
CASSPGGWYNEQFF
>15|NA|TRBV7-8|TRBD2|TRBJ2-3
TGTGCCAGCAGCTTAGGGGCGGGGGGCACAGATACGCAGTATTTT
CASSLGAGGTDTQYF
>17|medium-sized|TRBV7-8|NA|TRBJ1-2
TGTGCCAGCAGCTTTAGGATGGTACAGTCCAGAGGCTATGGCTACACCTTC
CASSFRMVQSRGYGYTF
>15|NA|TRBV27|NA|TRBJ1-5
TGTGCCAGCAGTTTATCTTTGGGCAGCAATCAGCCCCAGCATTTT
CASSLSLGSNQPQHF
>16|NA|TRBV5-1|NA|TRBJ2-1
TGCGCCAGCAGCCCCACGGGCCACCCCTCCTACAATGAGCAGTTCTTC
CASSPTGHPSYNEQFF
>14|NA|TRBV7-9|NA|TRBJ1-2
TGTGCCAGCAGCCCCCCGACAGGTGACTATGGCTACACCTTC
CASSPPTGDYGYTF
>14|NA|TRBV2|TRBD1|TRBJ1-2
TGTGCCAGCATCACTCGACAGGGAGGTGGTGGCTACACCTTC
CASITRQGGGGYTF
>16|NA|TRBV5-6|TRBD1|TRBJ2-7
TGTGCCAGCAGCTCCATCCCCCGCGACAGGGACTACGAGCAGTACTTC
CASSSIPRDRDYEQYF
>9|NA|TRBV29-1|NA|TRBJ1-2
TGCAGCGTTTCTCACGGCTACACCTTC
CSVSHGYTF
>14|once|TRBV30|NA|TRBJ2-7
TGTGCCTGGAGTGTCGTAGGCGGGAACTACGAGCAGTACTTC
CAWSVVGGNYEQYF
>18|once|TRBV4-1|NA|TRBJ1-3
TGCGCCAGCAGCCAAACAATAAGCACAGACAGATCTGGAAACACCATATATTTT
CASSQTISTDRSGNTIYF
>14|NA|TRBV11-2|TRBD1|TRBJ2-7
TGTGCCAGCAGTTACCGGGACAGGGTTTACGAGCAGTACTTC
CASSYRDRVYEQYF
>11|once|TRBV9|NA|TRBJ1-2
TGTGCCAGCAGCCCACGGGATGGCTACACCTTC
CASSPRDGYTF
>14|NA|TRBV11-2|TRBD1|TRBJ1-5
TGTGCCAGCAGCCCGGACAGGGCGGTTCAGCCCCAGCATTTT
CASSPDRAVQPQHF
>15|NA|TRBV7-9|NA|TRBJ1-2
TGTGCCAGCAGCCCCCGTTCCGGGAGCTTAAGTGGCTACACCTTC
CASSPRSGSLSGYTF
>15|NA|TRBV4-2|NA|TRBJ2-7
TGTGCCAGCACCGGACCCCGGGGGCCCACCTACGAGCAGTACTTC
CASTGPRGPTYEQYF
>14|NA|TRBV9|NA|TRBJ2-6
TGTGCCAGCAGCGAGGGGGCTGGGGCCAACGTCCTGACTTTC
CASSEGAGANVLTF
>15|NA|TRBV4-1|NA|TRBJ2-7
TGCGCCAGCAGCCAGCTATCCGGCCCTGCGCGCGAGCAGTACTTC
CASSQLSGPAREQYF
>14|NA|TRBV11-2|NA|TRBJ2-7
TGTGCCAGCAGCTTTAGGGGTAGTCTTTCCGAGCAGTACTTC
CASSFRGSLSEQYF